One and the same sample provided the 15 T cell receptor beta chains below, sequenced in a study of breast tumors, draining lymph nodes, adjacent tissues. In TCRdb, the multiplex PCR reads were re-called with MiXCR into one record per CDR3 protein. The data contain roughly 25,000 distinct CDR3 sequences, approximately 75% of them singletons. Sequenced sample: tumor-adjacent breast tissue. These receptors were obtained from a female donor with breast cancer. Some clones in this sample may be carry-over from other donors' samples.

This clonotype has only a few counts. The CDR3 protein is CASLGGTEQFF. The CDR3 nucleotides are TGTGCCAGCCTTGGCGGGACGGAGCAGTTCTTC. The rearrangement links TRBV6-2 or TRBV6-3 to TRBJ2-1; D might be TRBD2 (6 bases). The CDR3 has 11 amino acids. V was trimmed by 8 bases and J by 10 bases, leaving 12 bases between them. Germline V gene lookup returns CDR1 MNHEY and CDR2 SVGEGT.

By its share, this clonotype is medium-sized. V gene TRBV7-8 combines with J gene TRBJ1-5; possibly TRBD1 for D (6 bases). CDR1 is SGHVS, CDR2 FQNEAQ, per germline. This CDR3 is 15 amino acids long. The V end lost 1 base, the J end lost 5 bases, and 12 bases lay between the germline ends. CDR3 bases: TGTGCCAGCAGCTTAGGGACAGCCGCCGATCAGCCCCAGCATTTT. Protein: CASSLGTAADQPQHF.

The chain combines TRBV6-1 with TRBJ2-1; D perhaps matches TRBD2 (6 bases). The CDR3 has 19 amino acids. Germline-derived CDR1 and CDR2 are MNHNS and SASEGT. Trimming took 2 bases from V and 4 from J, leaving 24 bases between them. CDR3 sequence reads: CASSEYPPRGASAYNEQFF. The CDR3 DNA sequence: TGTGCCAGCAGTGAATACCCGCCGCGCGGGGCTAGCGCGTACAATGAGCAGTTCTTC.

At least ten counts were recorded for this clonotype. This chain uses TRBV4-2 with TRBJ2-2, with 8 positions matching TRBD2. CDR1 LGHNA and CDR2 YNFKEQ come from the germline V gene. The ends lost 1 base at V and 0 bases at J; junction bases unmatched: 1. This CDR3 has 16 amino acids. CDR3 region: CASSQAGGPNTGELFF. DNA for the CDR3: TGTGCCAGCAGCCAAGCGGGGGGGCCGAACACCGGGGAGCTGTTTTTT.

CDR3 loop: CASSSPIAGWGTDTQYF. CDR3 coding DNA: TGCGCCAGCAGTTCCCCCATCGCGGGATGGGGCACAGATACGCAGTATTTT. The chain carries TRBV5-1 and TRBJ2-3, with D perhaps matching TRBD2 (6 bases). Trimming took 5 bases from V and 1 from J, leaving 20 bases between them. Germline V gene sequence: CDR1 SGHRS, CDR2 YFSETQ. The CDR3 runs 17 residues.

In its sample, this clonotype ranks as medium-sized. The chain has TRBV10-2 and TRBJ1-2; D gene uncertain. Trimming stripped 5 bases from V and 3 bases from J, with 7 bases between. Germline V gene data show CDR1 as WSHSY and CDR2 as SAAADI. The CDR3 spans 12 residues. CDR3 loop: CASSSGYYGYTF. DNA for the CDR3: TGCGCCAGCAGTTCTGGCTACTATGGCTACACCTTC.

The chain is built from TRBV29-1 and TRBJ2-2; D is undetermined. The CDR3 contains 12 residues. V gave up 6 bases and J gave up 4 bases, with 9 bases separating them. Germline CDR1 is SQVTM and CDR2 is ANQGSEA. CDR3 amino acids: CSVIGLTGELFF. In nucleotides, the CDR3 is TGCAGCGTCATAGGGCTCACCGGGGAGCTGTTTTTT.

The rearrangement joins TRBV12-3 or TRBV12-4 to TRBJ1-4; no reliable D call. This CDR3 has 16 residues. Trimming stripped 2 bases from V and 2 bases from J, with 12 bases between. This CDR3 is CASSLLGVATNEKLFF. CDR3 bases: TGTGCCAGCAGTTTATTAGGAGTGGCTACTAATGAAAAACTGTTTTTT.

This clonotype came up once. This chain connects TRBV4-1 to TRBJ1-3; no clear D. Trimming stripped 0 bases from V and 7 bases from J, with 10 bases between. The CDR3 loop spans 14 amino acids. CDR1 is MGHRA and CDR2 is YSYEKL in the germline V gene. CDR3 amino acids: CASSQEAVRNTIYF. DNA of the CDR3: TGCGCCAGCAGCCAAGAGGCCGTTAGGAACACCATATATTTT.

V and J are TRBV3-1 and TRBJ1-3; no reliable D call. The germline V gene encodes CDR1 LGHDT and CDR2 YNNKEL (reference sequence). Trimming left V 0 bases short and J 0 bases short, with 9 bases between. This CDR3 comprises 16 residues. This CDR3 reads CASSQDWADSGNTIYF. For the CDR3, the DNA is TGTGCCAGCAGCCAAGATTGGGCAGACTCTGGAAACACCATATATTTT.

V and J are TRBV20-1 and TRBJ2-7, with TRBD2 matching 13 bases. There are 15 residues in the CDR3. CDR1 is DFQATT and CDR2 is SNEGSKA in the germline V gene (reference sequence). Losses at the gene ends were 5 bases for V and 2 bases for J; bases not matched to a gene: 6. The CDR3 nucleotides read TGCAGTGCTGGTTCTGGGACTAGCGGGGCCTACGAGCAGTACTTC. It specifies CSAGSGTSGAYEQYF.

J is TRBJ2-7 and V is TRBV20-1; a weak D match, TRBD2 (6 bases). This CDR3 comprises 13 residues. Trimming removed 4 bases from V and 2 bases from J, with 12 bases in between. Germline V gene sequence: CDR1 DFQATT, CDR2 SNEGSKA (reference sequence). The CDR3 DNA follows: TGCAGTGCTAATCTCGGGAGTCCCTACGAGCAGTACTTC. Translation: CSANLGSPYEQYF.

V is TRBV11-2 and J is TRBJ2-5; D is perhaps TRBD1 or TRBD2 (5 bases each). CDR3 length equals 16 residues. V was clipped by 5 bases and J by 5 bases, with 21 bases between them. The germline V gene has CDR1 SGHAT and CDR2 FQNNGV. CDR3 nucleotide sequence: TGTGCCAGCAGCAAGGCAGACGGGGCAGTGCGGGAGACCCAGTACTTC. Its protein is CASSKADGAVRETQYF.

The V call is TRBV10-2, the J call TRBJ2-1; D remains unclear. V was clipped by 10 bases and J by 4 bases, with 8 bases between them. The CDR3 is made up of 11 amino acids. Per the germline V gene, CDR1 is WSHSY and CDR2 is SAAADI. The CDR3 spells CATTQYNEQFF. CDR3 nucleotide sequence: TGCGCCACCACCCAATACAATGAGCAGTTCTTC.

V and J are TRBV7-8 and TRBJ1-3, with 8 nucleotides matching TRBD1. This CDR3 has 17 amino acids. J gave up 0 bases and V 4 bases, and 8 bases lay outside the gene matches. CDR1 and CDR2 from the germline V gene are SGHVS and FQNEAQ. CDR3 sequence: CASSSKRQGTSGNTIYF. The CDR3 DNA reads TGTGCCAGCAGCTCGAAAAGACAGGGGACCTCTGGAAACACCATATATTTT.